This record concerns one TCR beta chain sequence. As yet, its antigen is unknown. This entry is derived from a study of cytomegalovirus exposure and HLA in healthy donors. Study-level information: The approximately 120 validation repertoires were produced on the same platform as the approximately 670 repertoires of the first cohort. This was reported in a later analysis. Whole-study findings and limits: Diagnosis of cytomegalovirus status made by the classifier reportedly showed high specificity and sensitivity. Within the approximately 130 validation repertoires, first-cohort TCR clusters tended to co-occur, according to a later analysis.

An approximately 120-subject validation cohort, separate from the roughly 670-subject first cohort, supplied the donors. Germline V gives CDR1 MNHEY, CDR2 SMNVEV (reference sequence). Unmatched junction bases numbered 25, after V lost 6 bases and J lost 2 bases. There are 21 residues in the CDR3. Generated by immunoSEQ multiplex PCR, the TCRdb table keeps only in-frame clones and is missing some. The top ten clones hold less than 8.5% of a sample with 150,000 to 200,000 clones, more than 80% of them seen once. This clonotype originated in a man aged 18 to 29 in good health and CMV-seropositive. Sequencing input: PBMCs. V and J are TRBV27 and TRBJ2-7; 10 positions match TRBD1. CDR3: CASRPGQGRSRSPQMPYEQYF. The CDR3 DNA is TGTGCCAGCAGGCCGGGACAGGGGCGCTCCCGGTCCCCACAAATGCCCTACGAGCAGTACTTC.